A single sample gave rise to the 11 T cell receptor beta chains below, sequenced in a study of CD8 T cells in ankylosing spondylitis (dated by TCRdb to the late 2010s). These receptors have no identified antigens. Findings and caveats that apply to the study as a whole: A TCR beta motif of 7 or 8 highly homologous amino acid variants appeared characteristic of blood from ankylosing spondylitis patients.

Libraries came from 5' RACE. These reads were obtained on an Illumina HiSeq 2500. TCRdb itself trimmed the public reads at Q25 with fastp, ran MiXCR and retained productive beta chains. Each entry is one CDR3 protein sequence, shown with its most common DNA and genes. For this sample there are around 140,000 distinct CDR3 sequences; 17% appear just once. Around a third of the sample is taken by the ten largest. The sample was blood, either unsorted or a sorted T cell fraction (not recorded which). The receptors were sampled from a male donor with ankylosing spondylitis.

This clonotype has just a few counts. The chain uses TRBV7-2 and TRBJ1-2; the D gene is possibly TRBD1 (5 bases). Germline V gene lookup returns CDR1 SGHTA and CDR2 FQGNSA. The CDR3 extends over 16 amino acids. Trimming left V 5 bases short and J 3 bases short, with 19 bases between. CDR3 sequence: CASSPILGGGDYGYTF. For the CDR3, the DNA is TGTGCCAGCAGCCCAATCCTCGGTGGAGGGGACTATGGCTACACCTTC.

This clonotype was counted a few times. The rearrangement uses TRBV20-1 and TRBJ1-4; D is uncertain. CDR3 length equals 14 residues. Germline V gives CDR1 DFQATT, CDR2 SNEGSKA (reference sequence). V gave up 1 base and J gave up 0 bases, with 6 bases separating them. The CDR3 DNA is TGCAGTGCTAGAGTTCCCGCAACTAATGAAAAACTGTTTTTT. Translation: CSARVPATNEKLFF.

The sample holds a few counts of this clonotype. CDR3: CASMVQFF. The CDR3 nucleotides are TGTGCCAGCATGGTCCAGTTCTTC. The chain uses TRBV2 and TRBJ2-1; D gene uncertain. Trimming took off 7 bases at V and 13 bases at J, with 5 bases between the two ends. The length of the CDR3 is 8 residues. Germline V lookup: CDR1 SNHLY, CDR2 FYNNEI.

This clonotype appeared a few times. The rearrangement uses TRBV6-2 or TRBV6-3 and TRBJ2-1; TRBD2 aligns across 7 bases. V was pared by 5 bases and J by 5 bases, with 12 bases of the junction left unmatched. CDR1 and CDR2 from the germline V gene are MNHEY and SVGEGT. This CDR3 is 16 amino acids long. The CDR3 DNA sequence: TGTGCCAGCAGTCACCAAGCGGGAACCCCGAACAATGAGCAGTTCTTC. Encoded protein: CASSHQAGTPNNEQFF.

This clonotype was counted a few times. The chain is built from TRBV6-5 and TRBJ2-1, with 7 bases lining up with TRBD2. The CDR3 has 14 amino acids. J lost 9 bases, V lost 0 bases, and 5 bases had no gene match. Germline-derived CDR1 and CDR2 are MNHEY and SVGAGI. CDR3 region: CASSYSPAGLEQFF. The CDR3 nucleotides read TGTGCCAGCAGTTACTCCCCAGCGGGACTTGAGCAGTTCTTC.

The rearrangement links TRBV5-6 to TRBJ2-3; D gene unclear. In germline, CDR1 is SGHDT, CDR2 YYEEEE. V was clipped by 4 bases and J by 3 bases, with 6 bases between them. The CDR3 totals 12 residues. The CDR3 spells CASSLITDTQYF. The CDR3 DNA follows: TGTGCCAGCAGCCTAATTACAGATACGCAGTATTTT.

The chain uses TRBV27 and TRBJ2-7; TRBD1 might be the D (5 bases). Between the trimmed V and J ends, which lost 6 bases and 6 bases, there was a span of 12 bases. The germline V gene encodes CDR1 MNHEY and CDR2 SMNVEV (reference sequence). There are 12 residues in the CDR3. CDR3 sequence reads: CASSPSQGEQYF. The CDR3 nucleotides are TGTGCCAGCAGCCCGTCCCAGGGCGAGCAGTACTTC.

This clonotype was picked up a small number of times. The V and J genes are TRBV20-1 and TRBJ2-3, with D possibly being TRBD1 (5 bases). Germline V gene sequence: CDR1 DFQATT, CDR2 SNEGSKA (reference sequence). V lost 0 bases to trimming and J lost 4 bases, with 14 bases between them. The CDR3 length is 15 residues. CDR3 in amino acids: CSARDRAGLPDTQYF. CDR3 DNA sequence: TGCAGTGCTAGAGATCGGGCAGGGTTGCCAGATACGCAGTATTTT.

This clonotype has ten or more counts. The chain has TRBV12-3 or TRBV12-4 and TRBJ2-2; 9 bases align to TRBD2. Losses at the gene ends were 3 bases for V and 5 bases for J; bases not matched to a gene: 4. The CDR3 length is 15 residues. DNA for the CDR3: TGTGCCAGCAGTTTCTGGCGGGAGGGAACCGGGGAGCTGTTTTTT. Translating it yields CASSFWREGTGELFF.

This clonotype has only a few counts. This chain uses TRBV7-8 with TRBJ2-2; perhaps TRBD1 as D (5 bases). The germline V and J ends were trimmed by 3 bases and 0 bases, with 17 bases remaining between them. The germline CDR1 and CDR2 sequences are SGHVS and FQNEAQ. This CDR3 has 18 amino acids. This CDR3 reads CASSLVGQFIANTGELFF. In DNA, the CDR3 is TGTGCCAGCAGCTTGGTAGGACAATTTATAGCGAACACCGGGGAGCTGTTTTTT.

The chain links TRBV29-1 to TRBJ2-1; 7 bases are shared with TRBD1. The V gene end was trimmed by 3 bases and the J gene end by 12 bases; junction bases not matched to a gene: 8. This CDR3 region has 12 residues. Per the germline V gene, CDR1 is SQVTM and CDR2 is ANQGSEA. In DNA form, the CDR3 reads TGCAGCGTTGAGTTAGACAGGGTGGGGCAGTTCTTC. Translated: CSVELDRVGQFF.